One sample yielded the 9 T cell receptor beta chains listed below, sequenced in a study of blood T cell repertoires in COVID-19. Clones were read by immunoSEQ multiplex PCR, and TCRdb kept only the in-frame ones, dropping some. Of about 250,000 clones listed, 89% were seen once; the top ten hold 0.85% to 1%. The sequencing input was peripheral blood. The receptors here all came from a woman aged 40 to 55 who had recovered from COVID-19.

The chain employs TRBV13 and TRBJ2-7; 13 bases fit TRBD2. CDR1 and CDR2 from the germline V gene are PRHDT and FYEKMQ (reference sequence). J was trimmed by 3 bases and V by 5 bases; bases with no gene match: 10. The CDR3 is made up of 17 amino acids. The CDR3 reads CASSRRLAGGKSYEQYF. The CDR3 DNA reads TGTGCCAGCAGCCGCAGACTAGCGGGAGGAAAAAGCTACGAGCAGTACTTC.

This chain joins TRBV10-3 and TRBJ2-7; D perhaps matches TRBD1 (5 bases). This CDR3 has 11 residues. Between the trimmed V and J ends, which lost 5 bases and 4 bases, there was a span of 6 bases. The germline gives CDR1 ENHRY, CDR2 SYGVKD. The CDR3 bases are TGTGCCATCAGTCAGGGTTACGAGCAGTACTTC. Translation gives CAISQGYEQYF.

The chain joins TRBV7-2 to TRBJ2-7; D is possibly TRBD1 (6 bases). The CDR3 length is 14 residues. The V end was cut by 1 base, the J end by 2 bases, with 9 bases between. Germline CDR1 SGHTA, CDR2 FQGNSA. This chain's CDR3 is CASSLDGGPYEQYF. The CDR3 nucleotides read TGTGCCAGCAGCTTAGATGGGGGCCCCTACGAGCAGTACTTC.

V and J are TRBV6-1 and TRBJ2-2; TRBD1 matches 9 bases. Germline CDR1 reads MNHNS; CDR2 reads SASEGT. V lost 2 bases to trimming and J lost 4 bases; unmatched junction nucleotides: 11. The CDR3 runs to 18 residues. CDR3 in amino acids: CASSEPIIGQGSTGELFF. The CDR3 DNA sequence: TGTGCCAGCAGTGAACCTATAATCGGACAGGGGAGCACCGGGGAGCTGTTTTTT.

CDR3 amino acids: CASSEVDRGNQPQHF. CDR3 DNA: TGTGCCAGCAGTGAGGTAGACAGGGGGAATCAGCCCCAGCATTTT. The chain employs TRBV6-1 and TRBJ1-5; 9 positions agree with TRBD1. V lost 3 bases to trimming and J lost 4 bases; unmatched junction nucleotides: 4. Germline CDR1 and CDR2: MNHNS and SASEGT. The CDR3 runs to 15 residues.

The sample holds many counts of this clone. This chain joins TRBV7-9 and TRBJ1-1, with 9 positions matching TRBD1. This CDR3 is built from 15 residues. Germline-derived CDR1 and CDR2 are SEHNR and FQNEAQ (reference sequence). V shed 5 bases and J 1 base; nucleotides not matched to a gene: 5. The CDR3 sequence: CASSNPGQGNTEAFF. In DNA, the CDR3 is TGTGCCAGCAGCAACCCGGGACAGGGGAACACTGAAGCTTTCTTT.

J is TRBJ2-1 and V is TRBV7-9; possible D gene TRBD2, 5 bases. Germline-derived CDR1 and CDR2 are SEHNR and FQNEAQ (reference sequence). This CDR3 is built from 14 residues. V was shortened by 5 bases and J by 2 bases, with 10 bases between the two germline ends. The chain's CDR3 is CASSPGGTYNEQFF. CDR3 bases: TGTGCCAGCAGCCCCGGAGGTACCTACAATGAGCAGTTCTTC.

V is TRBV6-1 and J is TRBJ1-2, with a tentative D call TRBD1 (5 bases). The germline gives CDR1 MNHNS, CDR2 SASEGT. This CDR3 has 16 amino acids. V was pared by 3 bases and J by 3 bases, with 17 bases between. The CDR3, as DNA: TGTGCCAGCAGTGACGGCCCAGGTCGGGGGGACTATGGCTACACCTTC. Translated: CASSDGPGRGDYGYTF.

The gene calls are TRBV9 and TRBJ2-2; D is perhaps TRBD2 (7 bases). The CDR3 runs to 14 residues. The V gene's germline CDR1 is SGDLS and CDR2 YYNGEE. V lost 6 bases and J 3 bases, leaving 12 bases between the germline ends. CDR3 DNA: TGTGCCAGCAACCGGGGGGCTGACACCGGGGAGCTGTTTTTT. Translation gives CASNRGADTGELFF.